This TCR beta chain was observed in a study of vaccination effects on CD4 cells after COVID-19. The overall study: Every participant took two doses of the BNT162b2 or mRNA-1273 vaccine.

Under the ViraFEST assay, PBMC were stimulated with viral peptide pools so that antigen-specific CD4+ T cells expanded. Sequencing was performed afterwards. Following culture for approximately 11 days, CD4+ T cells were isolated. Vaccinees lacked prior SARS-CoV-2 infection and tested negative for nucleocapsid antibodies. Cultures received IL-2 medium that replaced half the medium on days 3 and 7. Method: immunoSEQ multiplex PCR; TCRdb's copy keeps in-frame clones and lacks some. The sample holds about 43,000 clones, roughly 79% seen once. Worth noting for this clone: Its antigen is unknown.

Findings and limits, study-wide: Marked contraction was observed in infection-induced and vaccine-induced clones late after vaccination.

The CDR3 has 14 residues. Trimming took 0 bases from V and 14 from J; bases not matched to a gene: 7. From germline, CDR1 is LGHNA and CDR2 YNFKEQ. This clonotype was obtained from a human donor who received a COVID-19 vaccine. Specimen: CD4+ T cells from PBMCs cultured with SARS-CoV-2 spike peptides, collected before COVID-19 vaccination. V gene TRBV4-2 combines with J gene TRBJ2-3; 11 positions agree with TRBD2. The CDR3 loop reads CASSQETVAGGRYF. The DNA of the CDR3 is TGTGCCAGCAGCCAAGAGACGGTAGCGGGGGGGCGGTATTTT.